The 16 T cell receptor beta chains in this list originate from one sample, sequenced in a study of blood T cells in healthy people across ages. PCR was performed a second time for about 6 to 12 cycles using a sample-barcoded 5' primer and a J-beta primer mix. Via MiXCR, TCRdb re-called the 5' RACE reads, giving one row per CDR3 protein. Among hundreds of thousands of distinct CDR3 sequences listed, 20% to 25% were seen once. The sample comprised blood. These receptors were collected from a man in his 70s in good health.

This chain uses TRBV20-1 with TRBJ2-1; 10 bases are a match to TRBD2. This CDR3 contains 14 residues. The ends lost 6 bases at V and 4 bases at J; junction bases unmatched: 6. The germline V gene has CDR1 DFQATT and CDR2 SNEGSKA (reference sequence). The CDR3 loop reads CSADGLADYNEQFF. The CDR3 nucleotides read TGCAGTGCGGATGGACTAGCGGATTACAATGAGCAGTTCTTC.

This clonotype has just a few counts. The CDR3 region has the DNA TGTGCCACCAGCACCGCCCGGACAGGGGACAATGAGCAGTTCTTC. Its translation: CATSTARTGDNEQFF. The chain couples TRBV15 to TRBJ2-5; 9 positions agree with TRBD1. The last part of the DNA fits TRBJ2-1 better; the J call may be wrong. Germline V CDR1 and CDR2: LNHNV, YYDKDF (reference sequence). The CDR3 has 15 amino acids.

This clonotype has a count of ten or more. CDR3 amino acids: CASSYSQGPYEQYF. For the CDR3, the DNA is TGTGCCAGCAGTTACTCGCAGGGCCCCTACGAGCAGTACTTC. The gene calls are TRBV6-5 and TRBJ2-7; weak D call: TRBD1 (5 bases). The CDR3 extends over 14 amino acids. Germline lookup yields CDR1 MNHEY and CDR2 SVGAGI. V lost 0 bases, J lost 2 bases, and 8 bases lay in between.

This clonotype showed up just once. V usage is TRBV12-3 or TRBV12-4 and J usage is TRBJ1-2, with D perhaps TRBD1 (5 bases). V was clipped by 3 bases and J by 10 bases, with 15 bases between them. This CDR3 contains 13 residues. CDR3 amino acids: CASSFQDGGVYTF. As DNA, the CDR3 is TGTGCCAGCAGTTTTCAGGACGGGGGAGTCTACACCTTC.

This clonotype was counted between two and nine times. The J gene is TRBJ2-1, the V gene TRBV9, with 9 bases fitting TRBD1. Unmatched junction bases numbered 10, after V lost 3 bases and J lost 0 bases. The CDR3 covers 18 residues. The V gene's germline CDR1 is SGDLS and CDR2 YYNGEE. CDR3 nucleotide sequence: TGTGCCAGCAGCGCGCCGGGACAGGGTATCAGCTCCTACAATGAGCAGTTCTTC. This gives the protein CASSAPGQGISSYNEQFF. The full variable domain, its missing parts supplied by reference TRBV9 and TRBJ2-1, is DSGVTQTPKHLITATGQRVTLRCSPRSGDLSVYWYQQSLDQGLQFLIQYYNGEERAKGNILERFSAQQFPDLHSELNLSSLELGDSALYFCASSAPGQGISSYNEQFFGPGTRLTVL.

The chain carries TRBV4-1 and TRBJ2-4; 7 nucleotides match TRBD2. Germline CDR1 MGHRA, CDR2 YSYEKL. CDR3 length equals 14 residues. Trimming cost V 0 bases and J 7 bases; bases outside gene matches: 3. CDR3 in amino acids: CASSQEGGGNIQYF. The DNA for the CDR3 is TGCGCCAGCAGCCAAGAGGGGGGAGGGAACATTCAGTACTTC.

This clonotype was seen more than once but under ten times. This chain connects TRBV5-1 to TRBJ1-1; 9 bases are shared with TRBD1. CDR1 SGHRS and CDR2 YFSETQ come from the germline V gene. Trimming removed 1 base from V and 2 bases from J; junction bases left unmatched: 6. CDR3 size: 16 residues. CDR3 in amino acids: CASSLIGTGSNTEAFF. The CDR3 bases are TGCGCCAGCAGCTTGATAGGGACAGGGAGTAACACTGAAGCTTTCTTT.

This clonotype was found a few times. The chain is built from TRBV6-5 and TRBJ2-6; the D call may be TRBD1 or TRBD2 (5 bases each). Between the trimmed V and J ends, which lost 5 bases and 6 bases, there was a span of 14 bases. CDR3 size: 15 residues. The germline CDR1 and CDR2 sequences are MNHEY and SVGAGI. The CDR3 protein is CASSLPGRQANVLTF. Here the CDR3 DNA reads TGTGCCAGCAGTCTACCAGGGAGACAGGCCAACGTCCTGACTTTC.

There are many counts of this clonotype. This chain links TRBV29-1 with TRBJ2-1; maybe TRBD1 (5 bases). Germline values: CDR1 SQVTM, CDR2 ANQGSEA. There are 12 residues in the CDR3. V gave up 8 bases and J gave up 12 bases, with 20 bases separating them. The DNA for the CDR3 is TGCAGCTACTTAAGTACAGGATTTGCGCAGTTCTTC. This sequence encodes CSYLSTGFAQFF.

This sequence joins TRBV6-1 and TRBJ1-5; D is unclear. Looked up from germline, CDR1 is MNHNS and CDR2 is SASEGT. V was cut by 1 base and J by 2 bases, with 3 bases left in between. The CDR3 has 13 amino acids. This CDR3 reads CASSEVGNQPQHF. CDR3 nucleotides: TGTGCCAGCAGTGAAGTGGGCAATCAGCCCCAGCATTTT.

In its sample, this clonotype was seen a few times. CDR3 nucleotides: TGCGCCAGCAGCTTGGTTCTAGCGGGGGACGAGCAGTACTTC. Encoded protein: CASSLVLAGDEQYF. V gene TRBV5-1 combines with J gene TRBJ2-5, with 10 bases lining up with TRBD2. The J call may be in error: the DNA end matches TRBJ2-7 better. The length of the CDR3 is 14 residues. From germline, CDR1 is SGHRS and CDR2 YFSETQ.

The chain links TRBV6-1 to TRBJ2-2, with D maybe TRBD2 (5 bases). Trimming took off 6 bases at V and 4 bases at J, with 18 bases between the two ends. The germline V gene has CDR1 MNHNS and CDR2 SASEGT. The CDR3 is 16 residues long. This CDR3 is CASSSTTTSSTGELFF. As DNA, the CDR3 is TGTGCCAGCAGCTCCACGACCACTAGTTCCACCGGGGAGCTGTTTTTT.

The CDR3 nucleotides read TGTGCCAGCAGTTCCTACGGGGGTCCCGGGACAGTAGGGGAGACCCAGTACTTC. The encoded protein is CASSSYGGPGTVGETQYF. The gene calls are TRBV6-5 and TRBJ2-5; D is possibly TRBD1 (7 bases). Trimming stripped 4 bases from V and 5 bases from J, with 26 bases between. CDR1 and CDR2 from the germline V gene are MNHEY and SVGAGI. There are 18 residues in the CDR3.

The V call is TRBV29-1, the J call TRBJ1-5; a possible D gene is TRBD1 (6 bases). The CDR3 length is 13 residues. The ends were cut back, 5 bases at V and 6 bases at J, with 14 bases in the middle. Per germline, CDR1 SQVTM and CDR2 ANQGSEA. The CDR3 DNA reads as TGCAGCGTTAGTTGGACAGATGGTCAGCCCCAGCATTTT. As protein: CSVSWTDGQPQHF. The complete variable domain, with remaining parts taken from reference TRBV29-1 and TRBJ1-5, reads SAVISQKPSRDICQRGTSLTIQCQVDSQVTMMFWYRQQPGQSLTLIATANQGSEATYESGFVIDKFPISRPNLTFSTLTVSNMSPEDSSIYLCSVSWTDGQPQHFGDGTRLSIL.

The V gene is TRBV12-3 or TRBV12-4, the J gene TRBJ1-6, with a weak D call TRBD1 (6 bases). V lost 6 bases, J lost 8 bases, and 11 bases lay in between. This CDR3 region has 13 residues. Written as DNA, the CDR3 is TGTGCCAGCAGCCCCGGGGGGCATTCACCCCTCCACTTT. Encoded protein: CASSPGGHSPLHF.

The chain couples TRBV7-9 to TRBJ2-5; 12 bases match TRBD1. Germline assignment: CDR1 SEHNR and CDR2 FQNEAQ (reference sequence). The CDR3 contains 15 residues. The J segment lost 5 bases and the V segment lost 5 bases, leaving 6 bases of the junction unmatched. The CDR3 here is CASSRDRGRRETQYF. CDR3 nucleotide sequence: TGTGCCAGCAGCCGGGACAGGGGGCGTAGGGAGACCCAGTACTTC.